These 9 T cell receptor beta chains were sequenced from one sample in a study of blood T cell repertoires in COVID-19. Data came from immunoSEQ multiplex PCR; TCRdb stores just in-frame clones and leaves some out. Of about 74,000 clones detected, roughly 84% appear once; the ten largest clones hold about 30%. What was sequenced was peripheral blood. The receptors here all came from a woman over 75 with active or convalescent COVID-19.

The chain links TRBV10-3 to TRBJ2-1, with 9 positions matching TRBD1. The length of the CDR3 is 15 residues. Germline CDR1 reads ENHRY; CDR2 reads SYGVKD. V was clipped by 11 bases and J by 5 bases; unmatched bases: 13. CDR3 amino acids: CAATGGIGTNNEQFF. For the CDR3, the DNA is TGTGCCGCTACAGGGGGCATCGGTACGAACAATGAGCAGTTCTTC.

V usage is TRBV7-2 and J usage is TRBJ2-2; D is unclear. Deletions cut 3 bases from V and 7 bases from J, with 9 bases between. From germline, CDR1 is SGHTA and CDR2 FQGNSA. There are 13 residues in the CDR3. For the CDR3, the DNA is TGTGCCAGCAGCTTTGGTCGAGGCGGGGAGCTGTTTTTT. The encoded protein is CASSFGRGGELFF.

In DNA form, the CDR3 reads TGTGCCAGCAGCCAGGAGTTGGGACTAGCGGGGGGAGACTCCTACAATGAGCAGTTCTTC. It is translated as CASSQELGLAGGDSYNEQFF. The rearrangement joins TRBV5-4 to TRBJ2-1; 15 nucleotides agree with TRBD2. The CDR3 has 20 amino acids. J gave up 0 bases and V 4 bases, and 11 bases lay outside the gene matches. In germline, CDR1 is SGHNT, CDR2 YYREEE (reference sequence).

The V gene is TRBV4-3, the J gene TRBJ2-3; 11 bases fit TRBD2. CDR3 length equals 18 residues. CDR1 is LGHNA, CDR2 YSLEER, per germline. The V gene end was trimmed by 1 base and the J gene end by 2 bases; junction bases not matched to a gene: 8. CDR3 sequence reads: CASSQVTSGGPLTDTQYF. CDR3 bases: TGCGCCAGCAGCCAAGTCACTAGCGGGGGACCTCTCACAGATACGCAGTATTTT.

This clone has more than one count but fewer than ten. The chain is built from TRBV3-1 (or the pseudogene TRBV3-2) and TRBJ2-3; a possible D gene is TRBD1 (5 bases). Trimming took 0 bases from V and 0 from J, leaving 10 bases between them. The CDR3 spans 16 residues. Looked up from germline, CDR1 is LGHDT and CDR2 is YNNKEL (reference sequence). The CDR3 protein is CASSQDRAPSTDTQYF. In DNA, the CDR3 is TGTGCCAGCAGCCAAGACAGGGCTCCTAGCACAGATACGCAGTATTTT.

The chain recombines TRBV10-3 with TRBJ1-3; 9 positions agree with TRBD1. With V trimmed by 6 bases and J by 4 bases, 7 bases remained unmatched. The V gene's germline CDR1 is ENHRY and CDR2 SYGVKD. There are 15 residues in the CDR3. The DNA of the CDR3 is TGTGCCATCAGACGACAGGGGGACGTAGGAAACACCATATATTTT. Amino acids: CAIRRQGDVGNTIYF.

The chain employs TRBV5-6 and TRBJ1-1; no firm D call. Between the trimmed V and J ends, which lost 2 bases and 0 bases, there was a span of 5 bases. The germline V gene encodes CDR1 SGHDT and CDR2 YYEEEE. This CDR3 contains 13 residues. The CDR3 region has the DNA TGTGCCAGCAGCTTTATCTTGAACACTGAAGCTTTCTTT. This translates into CASSFILNTEAFF.

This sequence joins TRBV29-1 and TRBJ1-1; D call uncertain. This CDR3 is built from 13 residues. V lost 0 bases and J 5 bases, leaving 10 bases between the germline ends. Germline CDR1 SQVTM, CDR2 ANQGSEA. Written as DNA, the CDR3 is TGCAGCGTTGAAGAGACTCCGGGGACTGAAGCTTTCTTT. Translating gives CSVEETPGTEAFF.

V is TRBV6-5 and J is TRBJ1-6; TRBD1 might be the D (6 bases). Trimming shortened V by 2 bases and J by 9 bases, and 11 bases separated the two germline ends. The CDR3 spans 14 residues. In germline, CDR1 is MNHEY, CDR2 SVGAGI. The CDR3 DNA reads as TGTGCCAGCAGTTACGGGACACCCCTTTCACCCCTCCACTTT. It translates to CASSYGTPLSPLHF.